Detailed here is one T cell receptor beta chain. A sample-barcoded 5' primer and a J-beta primer mix were used in a second PCR of about 7 to 12 cycles. TCRdb reprocessed the 5' RACE reads via MiXCR and lists one record per CDR3 protein. The table records around 1,000,000 distinct CDR3 sequences, under 30% of them present only once. This CDR3 is 16 amino acids long. Germline trimming cut 3 bases from V and 7 bases from J; bases unmatched to any gene: 5. Germline loops: CDR1 ENHRY, CDR2 SYGVKD. Extraction of total RNA produced a minimum of 5 micrograms from each sample. This entry belongs to a study of blood T cells in healthy people across ages. This sample also appeared in a second study, on T cells of mothers and their children. That paper adds: The authors found no persistent microchimeric T cell clones.

Sequences were obtained from blood. The gene calls are TRBV10-3 and TRBJ2-1; 14 nucleotides match TRBD2. The TCR comes from a girl aged 2 to 9 in good health. The CDR3 sequence is CAISDNGLAGGNEQFF. The CDR3 DNA reads as TGTGCCATCAGTGACAACGGACTAGCGGGGGGTAATGAGCAGTTCTTC.